Given below is one T cell receptor (beta chain) in context. The antigen is unknown. This record comes from a study of OX40 agonist ivuxolimab in advanced cancers. In the study overall: Eligibility admitted prior anti-PD-1, anti-PD-L1 or anti-CTLA-4 therapy; around 41% had some. Three patients got partial responses; one had hepatocellular carcinoma and two had cutaneous melanoma.

Profiled with immunoSEQ multiplex PCR; TCRdb holds only in-frame clones, not every one. The sample includes around 70,000 clones, roughly 84% of them seen just once. Study observations and caveats: Expanded clones tended on average to be more numerous among CD8+ T cells than CD4+. The investigators did not determine what antigen specificity the expanded peripheral T cells had.

The receptor was derived from an adult with an advanced solid tumor such as melanoma, head and neck, liver or kidney cancer. The specimen was CD4+ or CD8+ T cells sorted from blood, collected in a trial of the OX40 agonist ivuxolimab.

CDR3: CASNFARVGQPQHF. The CDR3 DNA reads as TGTGCCAGCAACTTCGCTCGGGTCGGCCAGCCCCAGCATTTT. This chain links TRBV2 with TRBJ1-5, with D uncertain. V was pared by 7 bases and J by 7 bases, with 17 bases between. Germline-derived CDR1 and CDR2 are SNHLY and FYNNEI. The CDR3 has 14 amino acids.